The 5 T cell receptor beta chains below come from one sample, sequenced in a study of blood T cell repertoires in COVID-19 (dated by TCRdb to 2018 to 2020). Libraries were made using the immunoSEQ multiplex PCR assay. In TCRdb, the immuneACCESS table is reduced to in-frame sequences with V and J assigned. These tables do not hold every clone; where another copy was compared, an unresolved V gene accounts for under half, and the others remain unexplained. For this sample there are 200,000 to 250,000 clones; approximately 82% appear just once. Of the sample, about 2.5% falls within the top ten clones. The source material was peripheral blood. Every receptor here comes from a woman aged 70-85 years with active or convalescent COVID-19.

This chain connects TRBV14 to TRBJ1-1, with 9 bases lining up with TRBD1. Germline V gene lookup returns CDR1 SGHDN and CDR2 FVKESK. This CDR3 is 15 amino acids long. Losses at the gene ends were 2 bases for V and 4 bases for J; bases not matched to a gene: 5. CDR3 sequence reads: CASSQLGTGTTEAFF. CDR3 DNA sequence: TGTGCCAGCAGCCAATTAGGGACAGGGACCACTGAAGCTTTCTTT.

The chain joins TRBV7-8 to TRBJ2-5; a possible D gene is TRBD1 (5 bases). The V gene's germline CDR1 is SGHVS and CDR2 FQNEAQ. V gave up 5 bases and J gave up 5 bases, with 15 bases separating them. This CDR3 region has 14 residues. CDR3 coding DNA: TGTGCCAGCAGCCGACCGACAGTCACTGAGACCCAGTACTTC. The encoded protein is CASSRPTVTETQYF.

The rearrangement joins TRBV5-1 to TRBJ1-2, with 10 bases aligning to TRBD1. This CDR3 contains 15 residues. V shed 5 bases, J shed 7 bases, and the junction held 11 bases outside the gene matches. The germline gives CDR1 SGHRS, CDR2 YFSETQ. The CDR3 reads CASRRPGQGTGGYTF. The CDR3 DNA follows: TGCGCCAGCAGGCGTCCGGGACAGGGGACCGGTGGCTACACCTTC.

The chain combines TRBV27 with TRBJ2-7; 10 nucleotides line up with TRBD2. The length of the CDR3 is 16 residues. Per the germline V gene, CDR1 is MNHEY and CDR2 is SMNVEV (reference sequence). V lost 3 bases, J lost 1 base, and 6 bases stayed unmatched. For the CDR3, the DNA is TGTGCCAGCAGTTTGGGGAGCGGGAGGGCGTCCTACGAGCAGTACTTC. Protein: CASSLGSGRASYEQYF.

This clone was recorded only once. CDR3 region: CASSTASPNYGYTF. CDR3 coding DNA: TGTGCCAGCAGTACAGCCTCCCCTAACTATGGCTACACCTTC. This chain uses TRBV2 with TRBJ1-2; no clear D gene. The CDR3 loop spans 14 amino acids. CDR1 and CDR2 (germline): SNHLY, FYNNEI. V was clipped by 5 bases and J by 0 bases, with 10 bases between them. Combining the CDR3 with reference TRBV2 and TRBJ1-2 gives the whole variable domain EPEVTQTPSHQVTQMGQEVILRCVPISNHLYFYWYRQILGQKVEFLVSFYNNEISEKSEIFDDQFSVERPDGSNFTLKIRSTKLEDSAMYFCASSTASPNYGYTFGSGTRLTVV.